This note documents a single T cell receptor beta chain sequence. This clone showed up just a few times. It lacks a known antigen. Base qualities were left out, and no much larger clone turns up one base away. The record originates from a study of blood T cell repertoires in COVID-19 (dated by TCRdb to the early 2020s). Study-level background: Collaborator samples came from the United States, Italy and Spain and covered acute and convalescent phases of COVID-19. Where available, HLA class I and class II types were obtained from metadata supplied by the sample provider rather than from assay-based typing. Samples came from the ongoing ImmuneRACE study (first 160 participants) plus 1,254 subjects from 6 global collaborators. The material from the prospective study consisted of cDNA or gDNA derived from T cells, B-cell-depleted T cells, or PBMCs. A de-identified subject ID, COVID-19 status, age in years and sex were almost always included in the sample metadata. The repertoires were released in a freely available public database meant as a resource for research on the immune response to SARS-CoV-2. The dataset comprised deeply sampled blood TCRbeta repertoires from subjects exposed to, actively infected with, or recovered from COVID-19. Study-level results and caveats: The quantity of clinical and demographic metadata differed by source and by participant and was supplied without curation.

TCRbeta CDR3 regions were amplified from genomic DNA by means of the immunoSEQ Assay, a bias-controlled multiplex PCR. As for how the authors treated the data: The number of nucleated cells in each sample was estimated from the amplification of reference gene primers within the assay. To quantify the absolute abundance of each unique TCRbeta CDR3 rearrangement, sequence reads were collapsed and filtered. Productive Simpson clonality was computed per sample as the square root of Simpson's diversity index over productive rearrangements. The table was pulled from immuneACCESS by TCRdb, which kept in-frame rearrangements only. Such tables lose some clones; where checked, under half of the loss comes from unresolved V genes, and the rest has no known cause. V and J calls and clone size come straight from that table; D and trimming were deduced from the DNA. The sample includes 55,000 to 95,000 clones, with 82% observed a single time. Roughly 1.9% of the sample is in the top ten clones.

The germline V gene (reference sequence) provides CDR1 LGHDT and CDR2 YNNKEL. Reading from cysteine to phenylalanine, the CDR3 counts 17 amino acids. Only the CDR3 DNA is retained, 51 bases long and in frame from the first base. Cut back by 4 bases and 3 bases, the V and J ends lie 20 bases apart. Whole blood was collected in K2EDTA tubes by collaborating institutions according to the institutions' own protocols. Collaborator samples were shipped for TCRbeta analysis as frozen whole blood, isolated PBMCs, or DNA extracted from either sample type. The origin of this receptor is an older woman with acute or convalescent COVID-19. The V and J segments used are TRBV3-1 (or the pseudogene TRBV3-2) and TRBJ2-3; tentative D gene TRBD2, with 7 bases matching. Sequencing input: peripheral blood. The CDR3 loop reads CASSRQKGGTGTDTQYF. The DNA reads TGTGCCAGCAGCCGACAAAAGGGGGGGACGGGGACAGATACGCAGTATTTT.